The 29 T cell receptor beta chains listed next were all sequenced from one sample in a study of naive and memory T cell subsets. Two oligonucleotides, mixed equimolar, formed the beta constant-region primer covering TRBC1 and TRBC2. Four rounds of PCR amplified the ligated cDNA using nested alpha and beta constant-region primers plus SP2. One entry per CDR3 protein, called by TCRdb with MiXCR from the UMI-ligation and nested PCR reads. Of tens of thousands of distinct CDR3 sequences detected, 9% appear once; the ten largest clones hold over 1%. The sequenced material came from naive CD8+ T cells from blood. Source of these receptors: a human donor in good health.

This clonotype came up many times. The chain links TRBV11-1 to TRBJ1-2, with a weak D call TRBD1 (6 bases). V dropped 6 bases and J dropped 6 bases, with 17 bases sitting between them. The germline V gene has CDR1 SGHAT and CDR2 FQDESV (reference sequence). The CDR3 totals 14 residues. CDR3 residues: CASSPFPGADGYTF. CDR3 bases: TGTGCCAGCAGTCCATTCCCGGGGGCAGATGGCTACACCTTC.

This clonotype was counted many times. The gene calls are TRBV15 and TRBJ1-2; D is perhaps TRBD1 (5 bases). Trimming pared 1 base from V and 2 bases from J, leaving 8 bases between. The CDR3 is made up of 14 amino acids. Germline loops: CDR1 LNHNV, CDR2 YYDKDF (reference sequence). The CDR3 protein is CATSRATGNYGYTF. The CDR3, as DNA: TGTGCCACCAGCAGAGCCACAGGAAACTATGGCTACACCTTC.

In this sample, this clonotype turned up a few times. The chain carries TRBV6-5 and TRBJ2-5; D is ambiguous. In germline, CDR1 is MNHEY, CDR2 SVGAGI. Trimming shortened V by 0 bases and J by 5 bases, and 10 bases separated the two germline ends. The CDR3 consists of 14 residues. CDR3 bases: TGTGCCAGCAGTTACTCGAAAGGGTTGGAGACCCAGTACTTC. It translates to CASSYSKGLETQYF.

This clonotype was counted a few times. The chain employs TRBV10-3 and TRBJ2-3, with D unclear. The germline gives CDR1 ENHRY, CDR2 SYGVKD. Deletions cut 2 bases from V and 2 bases from J, with 8 bases between. The CDR3 has 14 amino acids. The CDR3 DNA reads TGTGCCATCAGTGAGCTCCGTCCCACAGATACGCAGTATTTT. This sequence encodes CAISELRPTDTQYF.

The V gene is TRBV11-1, the J gene TRBJ1-1; D call uncertain. Trimming stripped 5 bases from V and 5 bases from J, with 15 bases between. CDR3 length: 14 residues. Germline V gene data show CDR1 as SGHAT and CDR2 as FQDESV (reference sequence). DNA for the CDR3: TGTGCCAGCAGCACGGGCCTCCCAAGGACTGAAGCTTTCTTT. This sequence encodes CASSTGLPRTEAFF. The complete variable domain, with remaining parts taken from reference TRBV11-1 and TRBJ1-1, reads EAEVAQSPRYKITEKSQAVAFWCDPISGHATLYWYRQILGQGPELLVQFQDESVVDDSQLPKDRFSAERLKGVDSTLKIQPAELGDSAMYLCASSTGLPRTEAFFGQGTRLTVV.

This chain uses TRBV7-9 with TRBJ1-1; D remains ambiguous. The CDR3 length is 14 residues. V was shortened by 1 base and J by 5 bases, with 11 bases between the two germline ends. CDR1 is SEHNR, CDR2 FQNEAQ, per germline (reference sequence). CDR3 sequence reads: CASSLVRSGTEAFF. CDR3 sequence (DNA): TGTGCCAGCAGCTTAGTGAGGTCGGGAACTGAAGCTTTCTTT.

Of note for this clonotype: The junction departs from germline at one end; a sequencing error may be responsible. The genes are TRBV5-1 and TRBJ1-4; a weak D match, TRBD1 (5 bases). This CDR3 has 15 residues. Per germline, CDR1 SGHRS and CDR2 YFSETQ. The CDR3 loop is CASSKYRRGGEKRFF. CDR3 sequence (DNA): TGCGCCAGCAGCAAATACAGGAGAGGCGGTGAAAAACGGTTTTTT.

At least ten counts were recorded for this clonotype. The chain is built from TRBV29-1 and TRBJ2-1; D gene unclear. Germline CDR1 SQVTM, CDR2 ANQGSEA. CDR3 length: 12 residues. Trimming took off 6 bases at V and 8 bases at J, with 14 bases between the two ends. CDR3 in DNA: TGCAGCGTCGCCTGGGGATTTTATGAGCAGTTCTTC. Protein: CSVAWGFYEQFF.

The V and J genes are TRBV6-5 and TRBJ2-7; D gene uncertain. CDR3 size: 14 residues. Germline CDR1 MNHEY, CDR2 SVGAGI. V shed 3 bases and J shed 0 bases, with 9 bases lying between them. CDR3 residues: CASSYHLSSYEQYF. CDR3 DNA: TGTGCCAGCAGTTATCATCTCTCCTCCTACGAGCAGTACTTC.

This clonotype was recorded at least ten times. This chain joins TRBV29-1 and TRBJ2-7, with TRBD1 matching over 9 bases. Germline V gene sequence: CDR1 SQVTM, CDR2 ANQGSEA. V shed 4 bases and J 2 bases; nucleotides not matched to a gene: 9. This CDR3 has 15 amino acids. This CDR3 is CSVGLPGQGAYEQYF. The CDR3 nucleotides are TGCAGCGTTGGACTACCGGGACAGGGAGCCTACGAGCAGTACTTC.

The table lists this clonotype with a few counts. The gene calls are TRBV28 and TRBJ2-7, with 11 positions matching TRBD2. The CDR3 extends over 15 amino acids. CDR1 MDHEN and CDR2 SYDVKM come from the germline V gene. Trimming removed 6 bases from V and 7 bases from J; junction bases left unmatched: 11. For the CDR3, the DNA is TGTGCCAGCAGCTCTGTAGCGGGAGGGCCTTGGGAGCAGTACTTC. It specifies CASSSVAGGPWEQYF.

This clonotype appeared many times. V usage is TRBV20-1 and J usage is TRBJ2-1; 15 bases agree with TRBD2. The CDR3 consists of 16 residues. V lost 6 bases, J lost 1 base, and 4 bases stayed unmatched. CDR1 is DFQATT, CDR2 SNEGSKA, per germline (reference sequence). The CDR3 sequence is CSAGTSGRISYNEQFF. The CDR3 DNA sequence: TGCAGTGCCGGGACTAGCGGGAGGATATCCTACAATGAGCAGTTCTTC.

This clonotype was recorded at least ten times. The gene calls are TRBV5-4 and TRBJ2-7, with 9 bases aligning to TRBD2. This CDR3 region has 15 residues. Germline CDR1 reads SGHNT; CDR2 reads YYREEE (reference sequence). J was trimmed by 1 base and V by 3 bases; bases with no gene match: 5. This chain's CDR3 is CASSSGLASSYEQYF. The CDR3 region has the DNA TGTGCCAGCAGCTCGGGACTAGCAAGTTCCTACGAGCAGTACTTC. The entire variable domain, with the rest obtained from reference TRBV5-4 and TRBJ2-7, is as follows: ETGVTQSPTHLIKTRGQQVTLRCSSQSGHNTVSWYQQALGQGPQFIFQYYREEENGRGNFPPRFSGLQFPNYSSELNVNALELDDSALYLCASSSGLASSYEQYFGPGTRLTVT.

The chain carries TRBV6-5 and TRBJ1-1; D not resolved. V lost 2 bases and J 3 bases, leaving 7 bases between the germline ends. Germline V gene lookup returns CDR1 MNHEY and CDR2 SVGAGI. The CDR3 consists of 13 residues. This CDR3 reads CASSYAWDTEAFF. In nucleotides, the CDR3 is TGTGCCAGCAGTTACGCGTGGGACACTGAAGCTTTCTTT.

This clonotype was counted at least ten times. This rearrangement joins TRBV24-1 to TRBJ2-2, with TRBD1 identical over 8 bases. V shed 4 bases, J shed 0 bases, and the junction held 3 bases outside the gene matches. From germline, CDR1 is KGHDR and CDR2 SFDVKD. This CDR3 has 16 residues. The CDR3 loop is CATSDPDRANTGELFF. In DNA, the CDR3 is TGTGCCACCAGTGACCCGGACAGGGCGAACACCGGGGAGCTGTTTTTT.

This clonotype has ten or more counts. The V and J genes are TRBV12-3 or TRBV12-4 and TRBJ2-5; 12 bases fit TRBD2. The CDR3 is 15 amino acids. Trimming took 7 bases from V and 4 from J; bases not matched to a gene: 7. The CDR3 spells CASTSGLAGLETQYF. The DNA of the CDR3 is TGTGCCAGCACCAGCGGACTAGCGGGATTAGAGACCCAGTACTTC.

This clonotype was seen ten or more times. This chain connects TRBV10-3 to TRBJ2-7; TRBD1 might be the D (6 bases). The CDR3 spans 15 residues. V was pared by 0 bases and J by 5 bases, with 14 bases between. CDR1 ENHRY and CDR2 SYGVKD come from the germline V gene. In nucleotides, the CDR3 is TGTGCCATCAGTGAGTCGTCCGGGACACCAGACGAGCAGTACTTC. This encodes CAISESSGTPDEQYF.

The J gene is TRBJ1-5, the V gene TRBV30; 9 bases agree with TRBD1. Germline V gene sequence: CDR1 GTSNPN, CDR2 SVGIG (reference sequence). Trimming took 2 bases from V and 7 from J; bases not matched to a gene: 6. The CDR3 is made up of 14 amino acids. Written as DNA, the CDR3 is TGTGCCTGGAGTCAGGGACAGGGTGGCCAGCCCCAGCATTTT. This encodes CAWSQGQGGQPQHF.

A few counts support this clonotype. The chain's CDR3 is CASSPRGQGGYTEAFF. CDR3 DNA sequence: TGTGCCAGTAGTCCCCGAGGACAGGGGGGTTACACTGAAGCTTTCTTT. This chain uses TRBV19 with TRBJ1-1, with 10 bases fitting TRBD1. V lost 5 bases to trimming and J lost 3 bases; unmatched junction nucleotides: 9. This CDR3 has 16 residues. In germline, CDR1 is LNHDA, CDR2 SQIVND (reference sequence).

The V gene is TRBV7-2, the J gene TRBJ2-4, with 12 bases identical to TRBD1. CDR3 length: 17 residues. The V gene end was trimmed by 3 bases and the J gene end by 5 bases; junction bases not matched to a gene: 8. CDR1 is SGHTA and CDR2 is FQGNSA in the germline V gene. The DNA for the CDR3 is TGTGCCAGCAGCTTCCGGGACAGGGGGCGCGCGGAAAACATTCAGTACTTC. This translates into CASSFRDRGRAENIQYF. The full variable domain, in which reference TRBV7-2 and TRBJ2-4 provide the parts outside the CDR3, is GAGVSQSPSNKVTEKGKDVELRCDPISGHTALYWYRQSLGQGLEFLIYFQGNSAPDKSGLPSDRFSAERTGGSVSTLTIQRTQQEDSAVYLCASSFRDRGRAENIQYFGAGTRLSVL.

The J gene is TRBJ2-7, the V gene TRBV10-3; 7 bases match TRBD2. V was clipped by 1 base and J by 5 bases; unmatched bases: 11. The CDR3 length is 16 residues. Looked up from germline, CDR1 is ENHRY and CDR2 is SYGVKD. The CDR3 nucleotides are TGTGCCATCAGTGAGTACAGAACGGGAGGCACGGACGAGCAGTACTTC. This translates into CAISEYRTGGTDEQYF.

The rearrangement joins TRBV10-3 to TRBJ1-2; D is unclear. Germline CDR1 ENHRY, CDR2 SYGVKD. Deletions cut 0 bases from V and 4 bases from J, with 6 bases between. This CDR3 is 13 amino acids long. This chain's CDR3 is CAISESSSYGYTF. In DNA form, the CDR3 reads TGTGCCATCAGTGAGTCGTCAAGCTATGGCTACACCTTC.

This clonotype was counted between two and nine times. The rearrangement uses TRBV7-2 and TRBJ2-2; D gene unclear. The CDR3 is made up of 14 amino acids. The V end was cut by 1 base, the J end by 2 bases, with 5 bases between. Looked up from germline, CDR1 is SGHTA and CDR2 is FQGNSA. The DNA of the CDR3 is TGTGCCAGCAGCTTAGGATTCAACACCGGGGAGCTGTTTTTT. This gives the protein CASSLGFNTGELFF.

The chain uses TRBV2 and TRBJ2-2; D unclear. The CDR3 covers 11 residues. Trimming shortened V by 8 bases and J by 7 bases, and 8 bases separated the two germline ends. Germline CDR1 reads SNHLY; CDR2 reads FYNNEI. The CDR3 DNA is TGTGCCAGCGGCTTTGGCGGGGAGCTGTTTTTT. This encodes CASGFGGELFF.

This clonotype was detected only a few times. This chain uses TRBV9 with TRBJ2-7; 7 bases are shared with TRBD2. V trimming: 0 bases; J trimming: 2 bases; junction bases outside the gene matches: 5. Germline CDR1 SGDLS, CDR2 YYNGEE. The CDR3 spans 15 residues. The chain's CDR3 is CASSVGSSGTYEQYF. CDR3 coding DNA: TGTGCCAGCAGCGTAGGGTCCAGCGGGACCTACGAGCAGTACTTC. Full variable domain (missing parts from reference TRBV9 and TRBJ2-7): DSGVTQTPKHLITATGQRVTLRCSPRSGDLSVYWYQQSLDQGLQFLIQYYNGEERAKGNILERFSAQQFPDLHSELNLSSLELGDSALYFCASSVGSSGTYEQYFGPGTRLTVT.

As regards this clonotype: A much larger clone differs by one base, so this may be a read error. The final CDR3 position lacks the conserved phenylalanine or tryptophan, pointing to a likely read error. The chain joins TRBV2 to TRBJ2-7; TRBD2 agrees at 9 bases. V lost 7 bases, J lost 5 bases, and 3 bases stayed unmatched. The CDR3 runs to 12 residues. Germline V gives CDR1 SNHLY, CDR2 FYNNEI. CDR3 DNA: TGTGCCAGCAAAGCGGGGGGTAACGAGCAGTACTCC. This gives the protein CASKAGGNEQYS.

This clonotype has only a few counts. The chain couples TRBV6-2 or TRBV6-3 to TRBJ2-5, with D possibly TRBD1 on 5 matching bases. Trimming stripped 5 bases from V and 1 base from J, with 11 bases between. This CDR3 has 14 amino acids. CDR1 and CDR2 from the germline V gene are MNHEY and SVGEGT. CDR3 loop: CASSPTRVQETQYF. CDR3 nucleotide sequence: TGTGCCAGCAGTCCGACCAGGGTCCAAGAGACCCAGTACTTC.

The sample holds many counts of this clonotype. This chain links TRBV7-9 with TRBJ2-5; TRBD1 might be the D (5 bases). V was clipped by 7 bases and J by 5 bases, with 14 bases between them. The germline CDR1 and CDR2 sequences are SEHNR and FQNEAQ (reference sequence). CDR3 length: 13 amino acids. CDR3 sequence reads: CASTQGSSETQYF. CDR3 nucleotides: TGTGCCAGCACCCAGGGTTCGTCGGAGACCCAGTACTTC. Full variable domain (rest looked up from reference TRBV7-9 and TRBJ2-5): DTGVSQNPRHKITKRGQNVTFRCDPISEHNRLYWYRQTLGQGPEFLTYFQNEAQLEKSRLLSDRFSAERPKGSFSTLEIQRTEQGDSAMYLCASTQGSSETQYFGPGTRLLVL.

This clonotype turned up a few times. The chain links TRBV27 to TRBJ2-7; TRBD2 matches 7 bases. Germline V CDR1 and CDR2: MNHEY, SMNVEV (reference sequence). The V gene end was trimmed by 6 bases and the J gene end by 0 bases; junction bases not matched to a gene: 5. The CDR3 has 14 residues. The CDR3 DNA is TGTGCCAGCAGCAGCGGGACCGACTCCTACGAGCAGTACTTC. This translates into CASSSGTDSYEQYF.